These 21 T cell receptor beta chains came from one sample sequenced in a study of T cells after yellow fever vaccination. One entry per CDR3 protein results from TCRdb running MiXCR on the 5' RACE reads. Found here are around 590,000 distinct CDR3 sequences, around an eighth of them singletons; the top ten hold around 14%. The input for sequencing was PBMCs, taken on the day of the yellow fever booster vaccination. All receptors derive from a young man who received the YFV17D yellow fever vaccine.

This clonotype was observed a few times. The chain employs TRBV5-1 and TRBJ1-1, with D unclear. The CDR3 loop spans 16 amino acids. The ends were cut back, 0 bases at V and 2 bases at J, with 14 bases in the middle. CDR1 and CDR2 from the germline V gene are SGHRS and YFSETQ. The CDR3, as DNA: TGCGCCAGCAGCTTGGGGGTTGGCGGCTTAAACACTGAAGCTTTCTTT. Residues: CASSLGVGGLNTEAFF.

This clonotype came up a few times. The rearrangement links TRBV29-1 to TRBJ2-1; 12 bases align to TRBD2. Germline CDR1 SQVTM, CDR2 ANQGSEA. V shed 1 base and J 7 bases; nucleotides not matched to a gene: 11. The CDR3 is 17 residues long. The CDR3 spells CSVEASLGTSGRNEQFF. The CDR3 nucleotides read TGCAGCGTTGAAGCAAGCCTCGGGACTAGCGGGCGGAATGAGCAGTTCTTC.

The V gene is TRBV4-1, the J gene TRBJ2-1, with 7 bases that match TRBD1. The germline gives CDR1 MGHRA, CDR2 YSYEKL. After removal of 2 bases from V and 0 bases from J, the junction contained 7 bases not matched to a gene. CDR3 length: 17 residues. CDR3 sequence (DNA): TGCGCCAGCAGCCAACAAGGACAGGATAGCTCCTACAATGAGCAGTTCTTC. Translated, it gives CASSQQGQDSSYNEQFF.

V usage is TRBV20-1 and J usage is TRBJ2-2; D is undetermined. The germline gives CDR1 DFQATT, CDR2 SNEGSKA (reference sequence). V dropped 0 bases and J dropped 5 bases, with 13 bases sitting between them. The CDR3 extends over 15 amino acids. CDR3 nucleotides: TGCAGTGCTAGAGATGCCGCGACTCAGACCGGGGAGCTGTTTTTT. This gives the protein CSARDAATQTGELFF.

The rearrangement uses TRBV10-2 and TRBJ1-1; no clear D. V lost 0 bases, J lost 10 bases, and 12 bases lay in between. CDR1 and CDR2 (germline): WSHSY, SAAADI. The CDR3 loop spans 13 amino acids. CDR3 DNA sequence: TGCGCCAGCAGTGAGTCGATAGGAAGGGTAGCTTTCTTT. It yields the protein CASSESIGRVAFF.

The rearrangement links TRBV5-1 to TRBJ1-5; D not certain. The CDR3 consists of 17 residues. Germline CDR1 SGHRS, CDR2 YFSETQ. Trimming left V 6 bases short and J 1 base short, with 20 bases between. The CDR3 region is CASKRADWSKSNQPQHF. CDR3 nucleotide sequence: TGCGCCAGCAAAAGGGCAGATTGGTCCAAAAGCAATCAGCCCCAGCATTTT.

The V call is TRBV5-1, the J call TRBJ2-5; no clear D gene. The germline V and J ends were trimmed by 7 bases and 4 bases, with 20 bases remaining between them. CDR1 and CDR2 from the germline V gene are SGHRS and YFSETQ. The length of the CDR3 is 15 residues. The CDR3 spells CASGGVTTPRETQYF. DNA of the CDR3: TGCGCCAGCGGTGGCGTCACCACCCCCCGAGAGACCCAGTACTTC. The full variable domain, rest sourced from reference TRBV5-1 and TRBJ2-5, is KAGVTQTPRYLIKTRGQQVTLSCSPISGHRSVSWYQQTPGQGLQFLFEYFSETQRNKGNFPGRFSGRQFSNSRSEMNVSTLELGDSALYLCASGGVTTPRETQYFGPGTRLLVL.

This sequence joins TRBV5-5 and TRBJ1-1; D is ambiguous. This CDR3 is built from 13 residues. V lost 7 bases and J lost 3, with 13 bases in between. In germline, CDR1 is SGHKS, CDR2 YYEKEE (reference sequence). DNA of the CDR3: TGTGCCAGCGCTCCACGGTTGGACACTGAAGCTTTCTTT. This codes for CASAPRLDTEAFF.

This clonotype was seen a few times. This chain uses TRBV6-5 with TRBJ1-1, with TRBD1 as a possible D gene (6 bases). From germline, CDR1 is MNHEY and CDR2 SVGAGI. This CDR3 comprises 15 residues. V gave up 4 bases and J gave up 4 bases, with 16 bases separating them. The CDR3 coding sequence is TGTGCCAGCAGTTCGAACAGGGTTTCGGGCACTGAAGCTTTCTTT. Its translation: CASSSNRVSGTEAFF.

The J gene is TRBJ2-1, the V gene TRBV20-1; 11 nucleotides line up with TRBD2. The CDR3 runs to 16 residues. The germline CDR1 and CDR2 sequences are DFQATT and SNEGSKA (reference sequence). J gave up 6 bases and V 3 bases, and 10 bases lay outside the gene matches. The CDR3 DNA reads TGCAGTGCTAGGGACCTACTAGCGGGAGATTTCAATGAGCAGTTCTTC. Amino acid sequence: CSARDLLAGDFNEQFF.

This clonotype came up a few times. The chain combines TRBV6-1 with TRBJ2-2, with TRBD1 matching 10 bases. Per the germline V gene, CDR1 is MNHNS and CDR2 is SASEGT. Trimming cost V 6 bases and J 6 bases; bases outside gene matches: 7. The CDR3 totals 15 residues. The CDR3 sequence is CASSLRDRGPGELFF. The CDR3 coding sequence is TGTGCCAGCAGCCTCCGGGACAGGGGACCCGGGGAGCTGTTTTTT.

The chain combines TRBV5-5 with TRBJ2-3, with TRBD1 identical over 8 bases. CDR3 length: 17 residues. CDR1 and CDR2 from the germline V gene are SGHKS and YYEKEE (reference sequence). Trimming took 1 base from V and 5 from J; bases not matched to a gene: 12. The CDR3 DNA is TGTGCCAGCAGCTTGTTATCCGGCAGGGGGCTTGGAGATACGCAGTATTTT. It translates to CASSLLSGRGLGDTQYF. The whole variable domain, remainder taken from reference TRBV5-5 and TRBJ2-3, is DAGVTQSPTHLIKTRGQQVTLRCSPISGHKSVSWYQQVLGQGPQFIFQYYEKEERGRGNFPDRFSARQFPNYSSELNVNALLLGDSALYLCASSLLSGRGLGDTQYFGPGTRLTVL.

J is TRBJ2-3 and V is TRBV7-3; TRBD1 aligns across 7 bases. The CDR3 is made up of 14 amino acids. With 5 bases clipped from V and 1 base from J, the junction kept 3 bases outside the gene matches. CDR1 and CDR2 (germline): SGHTA, FQGTGA. The CDR3 DNA is TGTGCCAGCAGCCCCACAGGGGGCACAGATACGCAGTATTTT. It encodes CASSPTGGTDTQYF.

In this sample, this clonotype turned up many times. This chain joins TRBV3-1 and TRBJ2-1; D may be TRBD1 or TRBD2 (5 bases each). CDR1 and CDR2 from the germline V gene are LGHDT and YNNKEL (reference sequence). This CDR3 is 16 amino acids long. V was trimmed by 5 bases and J by 0 bases, leaving 14 bases between them. CDR3 nucleotides: TGTGCCAGCAGCTCTACGGGACGGCGCTCCTACAATGAGCAGTTCTTC. Amino acids: CASSSTGRRSYNEQFF.

In this sample, this clonotype turned up once. This chain joins TRBV10-3 and TRBJ2-1; TRBD1 agrees at 7 bases. The V and J ends lost 3 bases and 5 bases, in that order; junction bases with no gene match: 7. Germline values: CDR1 ENHRY, CDR2 SYGVKD. The CDR3 sequence is 15 residues long. The CDR3, as DNA: TGTGCCATCAGTGACCTGGCAGGGGGTAACAATGAGCAGTTCTTC. It is translated as CAISDLAGGNNEQFF.

This chain uses TRBV4-1 with TRBJ1-2, with a possible D match to TRBD1 (6 bases). V was cut by 1 base and J by 7 bases, with 13 bases left in between. This CDR3 comprises 14 residues. Germline V gives CDR1 MGHRA, CDR2 YSYEKL. The CDR3 nucleotides read TGCGCCAGCAGCCAAGCCCCAGGGGAGGGTGGCTACACCTTC. It encodes CASSQAPGEGGYTF.

On this clonotype itself: A read error may account for a junction end that differs from germline. This chain links TRBV20-1 with TRBJ2-1, with 7 bases that match TRBD2. Germline V gene sequence: CDR1 DFQATT, CDR2 SNEGSKA (reference sequence). The CDR3 loop spans 16 amino acids. This chain's CDR3 is CCARDSGGWGINEQFF. The CDR3, as DNA: TGCTGTGCTAGAGACTCGGGGGGATGGGGGATCAATGAGCAGTTCTTC.

This rearrangement joins TRBV9 to TRBJ2-3; the D gene could be TRBD1 or TRBD2 (5 bases each). With 3 bases removed from V and 4 bases from J, the gap between germline ends came to 15 bases. The CDR3 covers 15 residues. Germline V gives CDR1 SGDLS, CDR2 YYNGEE. CDR3 protein: CASSAQLGVPDTQYF. CDR3 DNA sequence: TGTGCCAGCAGCGCCCAACTAGGGGTCCCAGATACGCAGTATTTT.

This clonotype was seen more than once but under ten times. This chain links TRBV19 with TRBJ2-7; D possibly corresponds to TRBD1 (6 bases). V was pared by 3 bases and J by 4 bases, with 19 bases between. Germline V CDR1 and CDR2: LNHDA, SQIVND (reference sequence). The length of the CDR3 is 16 residues. CDR3 coding DNA: TGTGCCAGTAGTATGGCCCCTACAGGGTTTCCGTACGAGCAGTACTTC. The encoded protein is CASSMAPTGFPYEQYF.

This clonotype was counted a few times. The chain links TRBV20-1 to TRBJ2-3; the D gene is possibly TRBD2 (6 bases). The CDR3 covers 13 residues. V was clipped by 3 bases and J by 4 bases, with 11 bases between them. Germline values: CDR1 DFQATT, CDR2 SNEGSKA (reference sequence). The CDR3 nucleotides read TGCAGTGCTAGGCCGACTAGGCCAGATACGCAGTATTTT. Its protein is CSARPTRPDTQYF.

The V call is TRBV27, the J call TRBJ2-6; D is uncertain. Trimming removed 0 bases at V and 0 bases at J, with 9 bases between. CDR3 size: 17 residues. The germline gives CDR1 MNHEY, CDR2 SMNVEV (reference sequence). Here the CDR3 DNA reads TGTGCCAGCAGTTTATCGGCACCTTCCTCTGGGGCCAACGTCCTGACTTTC. The encoded protein is CASSLSAPSSGANVLTF.